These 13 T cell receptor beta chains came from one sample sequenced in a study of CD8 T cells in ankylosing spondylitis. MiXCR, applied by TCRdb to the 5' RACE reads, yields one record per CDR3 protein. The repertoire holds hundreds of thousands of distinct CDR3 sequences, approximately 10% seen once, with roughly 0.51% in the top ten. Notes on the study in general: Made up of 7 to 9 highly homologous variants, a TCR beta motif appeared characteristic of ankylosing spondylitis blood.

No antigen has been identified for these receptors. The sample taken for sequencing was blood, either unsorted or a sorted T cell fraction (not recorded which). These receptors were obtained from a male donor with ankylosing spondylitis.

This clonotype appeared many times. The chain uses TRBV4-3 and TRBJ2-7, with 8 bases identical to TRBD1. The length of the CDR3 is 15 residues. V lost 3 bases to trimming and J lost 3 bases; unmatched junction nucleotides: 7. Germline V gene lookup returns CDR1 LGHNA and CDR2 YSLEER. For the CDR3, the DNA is TGCGCCAGCAGCCATAGAGACAGGGGAAACTACGAGCAGTACTTC. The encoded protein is CASSHRDRGNYEQYF.

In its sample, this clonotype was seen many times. The CDR3 loop is CASSSMGTHEGIEAFF. The CDR3 region has the DNA TGTGCCAGCAGCTCTATGGGGACCCATGAAGGTATTGAAGCTTTCTTT. This chain connects TRBV7-9 to TRBJ1-1; a possible D gene is TRBD1 (5 bases). This CDR3 contains 16 residues. Trimming stripped 4 bases from V and 7 bases from J, with 22 bases between. Germline loops: CDR1 SEHNR, CDR2 FQNEAQ (reference sequence).

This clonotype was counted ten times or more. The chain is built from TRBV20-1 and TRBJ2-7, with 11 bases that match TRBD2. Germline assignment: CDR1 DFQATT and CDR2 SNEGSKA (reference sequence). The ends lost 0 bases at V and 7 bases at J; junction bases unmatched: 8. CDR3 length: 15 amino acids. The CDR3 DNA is TGCAGTGCTAGAGAGAGAACTAGCGGGAGTTGGGAGCAGTACTTC. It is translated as CSARERTSGSWEQYF.

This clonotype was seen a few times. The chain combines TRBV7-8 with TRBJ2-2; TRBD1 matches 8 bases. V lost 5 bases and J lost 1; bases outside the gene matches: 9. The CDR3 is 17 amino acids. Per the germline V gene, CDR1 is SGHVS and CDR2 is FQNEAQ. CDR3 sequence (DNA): TGTGCCAGCAGCCCGCTACCGGGACAGGAGAACACCGGGGAGCTGTTTTTT. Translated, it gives CASSPLPGQENTGELFF. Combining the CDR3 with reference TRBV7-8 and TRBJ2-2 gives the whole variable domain GAGVSQSPRYKVAKRGQDVALRCDPISGHVSLFWYQQALGQGPEFLTYFQNEAQLDKSGLPSDRFFAERPEGSVSTLKIQRTQQEDSAVYLCASSPLPGQENTGELFFGEGSRLTVL.

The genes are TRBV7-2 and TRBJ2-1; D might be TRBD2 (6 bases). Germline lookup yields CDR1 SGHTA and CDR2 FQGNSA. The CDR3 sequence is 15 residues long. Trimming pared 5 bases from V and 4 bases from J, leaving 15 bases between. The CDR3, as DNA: TGTGCCAGCAGCACCGGAGGGGACGGATACAATGAGCAGTTCTTC. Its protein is CASSTGGDGYNEQFF.

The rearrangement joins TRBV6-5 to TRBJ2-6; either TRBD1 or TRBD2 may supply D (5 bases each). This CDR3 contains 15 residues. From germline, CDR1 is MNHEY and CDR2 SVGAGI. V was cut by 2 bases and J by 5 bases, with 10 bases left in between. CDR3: CASSYGGNWANVLTF. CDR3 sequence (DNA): TGTGCCAGCAGTTACGGGGGTAATTGGGCCAACGTCCTGACTTTC.

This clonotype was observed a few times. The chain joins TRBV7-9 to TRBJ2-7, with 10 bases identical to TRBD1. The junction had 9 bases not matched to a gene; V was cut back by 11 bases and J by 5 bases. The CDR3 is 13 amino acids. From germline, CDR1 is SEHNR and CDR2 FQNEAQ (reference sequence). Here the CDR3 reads CASQGTGVHEQYF. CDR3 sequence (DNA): TGTGCCTCCCAAGGGACAGGGGTCCACGAGCAGTACTTC.

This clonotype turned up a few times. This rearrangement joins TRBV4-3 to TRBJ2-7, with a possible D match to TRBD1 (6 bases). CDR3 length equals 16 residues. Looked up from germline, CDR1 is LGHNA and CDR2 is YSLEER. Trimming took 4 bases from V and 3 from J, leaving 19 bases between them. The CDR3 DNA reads TGCGCCAGCAGCCCCGTGACAGGAAAAGCCAACTACGAGCAGTACTTC. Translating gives CASSPVTGKANYEQYF.

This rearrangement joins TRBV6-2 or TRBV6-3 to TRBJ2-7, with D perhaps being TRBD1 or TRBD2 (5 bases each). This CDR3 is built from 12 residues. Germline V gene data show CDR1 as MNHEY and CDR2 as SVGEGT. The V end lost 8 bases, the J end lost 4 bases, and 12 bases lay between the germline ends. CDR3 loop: CASAQGAYEQYF. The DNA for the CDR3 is TGTGCCAGCGCGCAGGGAGCGTACGAGCAGTACTTC.

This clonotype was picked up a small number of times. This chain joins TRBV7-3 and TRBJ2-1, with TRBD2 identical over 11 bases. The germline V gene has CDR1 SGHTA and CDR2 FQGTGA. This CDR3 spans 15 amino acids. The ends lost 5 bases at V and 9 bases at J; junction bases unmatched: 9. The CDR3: CASSPTSGGFGEQFF. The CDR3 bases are TGTGCCAGCAGCCCAACTAGCGGGGGTTTCGGTGAGCAGTTCTTC. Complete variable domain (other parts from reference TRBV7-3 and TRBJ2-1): GAGVSQTPSNKVTEKGKYVELRCDPISGHTALYWYRQSLGQGPEFLIYFQGTGAADDSGLPNDRFFAVRPEGSVSTLKIQRTERGDSAVYLCASSPTSGGFGEQFFGPGTRLTVL.

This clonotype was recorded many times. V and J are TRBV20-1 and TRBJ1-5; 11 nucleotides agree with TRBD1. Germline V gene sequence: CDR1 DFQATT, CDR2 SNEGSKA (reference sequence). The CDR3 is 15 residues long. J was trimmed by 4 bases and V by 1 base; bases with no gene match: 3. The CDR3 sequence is CSARARDRGNQPQHF. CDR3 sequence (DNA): TGCAGTGCTAGAGCTCGGGACAGGGGGAATCAGCCCCAGCATTTT.

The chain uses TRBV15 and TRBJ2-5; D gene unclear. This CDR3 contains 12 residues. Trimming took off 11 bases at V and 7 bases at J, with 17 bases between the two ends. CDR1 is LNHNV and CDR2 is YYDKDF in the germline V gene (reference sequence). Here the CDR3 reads CASSSPHGTQYF. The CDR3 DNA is TGTGCCTCCTCTTCACCCCACGGGACCCAGTACTTC.

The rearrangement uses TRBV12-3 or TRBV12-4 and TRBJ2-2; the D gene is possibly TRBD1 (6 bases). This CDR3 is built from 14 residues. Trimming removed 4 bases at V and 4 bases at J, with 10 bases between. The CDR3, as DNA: TGTGCCAGCAGTTCAAGGGGGAGCACCGGGGAGCTGTTTTTT. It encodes CASSSRGSTGELFF.